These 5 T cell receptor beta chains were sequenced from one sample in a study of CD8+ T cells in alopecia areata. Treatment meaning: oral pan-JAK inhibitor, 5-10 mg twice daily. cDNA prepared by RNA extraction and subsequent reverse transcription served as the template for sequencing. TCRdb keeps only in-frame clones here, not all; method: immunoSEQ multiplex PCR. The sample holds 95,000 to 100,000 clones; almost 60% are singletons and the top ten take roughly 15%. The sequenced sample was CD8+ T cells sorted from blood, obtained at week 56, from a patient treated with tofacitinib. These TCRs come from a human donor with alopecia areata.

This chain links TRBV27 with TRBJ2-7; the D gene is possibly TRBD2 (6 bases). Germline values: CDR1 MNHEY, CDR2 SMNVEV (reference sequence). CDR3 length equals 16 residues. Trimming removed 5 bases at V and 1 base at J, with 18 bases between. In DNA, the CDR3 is TGTGCCAGCAGTGGTTTTGCGACGGGGGAATCCTACGAGCAGTACTTC. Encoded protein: CASSGFATGESYEQYF.

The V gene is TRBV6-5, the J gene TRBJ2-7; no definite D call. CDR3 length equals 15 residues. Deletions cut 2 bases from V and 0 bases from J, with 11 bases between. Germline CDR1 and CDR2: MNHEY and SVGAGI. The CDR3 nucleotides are TGTGCCAGCAGTTACAGGGCCACGCGCTCCTACGAGCAGTACTTC. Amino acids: CASSYRATRSYEQYF.

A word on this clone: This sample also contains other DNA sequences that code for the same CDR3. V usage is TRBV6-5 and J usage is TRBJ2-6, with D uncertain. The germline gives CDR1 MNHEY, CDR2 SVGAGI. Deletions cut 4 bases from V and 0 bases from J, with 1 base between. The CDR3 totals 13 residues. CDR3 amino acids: CASSSSGANVLTF. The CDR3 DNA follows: TGTGCCAGCAGTTCCTCTGGGGCCAACGTCCTGACTTTC.

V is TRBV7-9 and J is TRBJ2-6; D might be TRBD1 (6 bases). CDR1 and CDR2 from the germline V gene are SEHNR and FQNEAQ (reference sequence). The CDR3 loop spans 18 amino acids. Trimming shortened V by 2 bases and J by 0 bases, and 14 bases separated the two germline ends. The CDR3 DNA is TGTGCCAGCAGCTTAAGGACAGTTTTGAGCTCTGGGGCCAACGTCCTGACTTTC. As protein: CASSLRTVLSSGANVLTF.

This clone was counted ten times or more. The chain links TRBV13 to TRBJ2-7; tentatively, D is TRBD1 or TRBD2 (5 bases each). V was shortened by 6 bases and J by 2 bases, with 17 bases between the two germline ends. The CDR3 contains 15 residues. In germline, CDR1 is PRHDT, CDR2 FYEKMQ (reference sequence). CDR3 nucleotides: TGTGCCAGCAGTTACTCCTCCGGGGACCCCTACGAGCAGTACTTC. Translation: CASSYSSGDPYEQYF.